One sample yielded the 24 T cell receptor beta chains listed below, sequenced in a study of STAT5B mutations in CD4+ large granular lymphocyte leukemia. Produced via immunoSEQ multiplex PCR; TCRdb's table is partial and in-frame only. The sample holds some 23,000 clones, just under 75% seen once. The material sequenced was CD4+ T cells from blood buffy coats. The receptor set was obtained from a human donor in good health.

The gene calls are TRBV5-4 and TRBJ2-7, with TRBD1 matching 9 bases. The trim removed 3 bases at V and 4 bases at J, leaving 5 bases unmatched. The germline V gene encodes CDR1 SGHNT and CDR2 YYREEE (reference sequence). The CDR3 extends over 14 amino acids. The CDR3 sequence: CASSYTGGKYEQYF. DNA for the CDR3: TGTGCCAGCAGCTACACAGGGGGCAAGTACGAGCAGTACTTC.

The CDR3 DNA is TGTGCCAGCAGCCCCTCGAGAGGGGAGACCCAGTACTTC. Protein: CASSPSRGETQYF. This sequence joins TRBV27 and TRBJ2-5, with D tentatively TRBD2 (5 bases). Trimming stripped 6 bases from V and 5 bases from J, with 13 bases between. Germline lookup yields CDR1 MNHEY and CDR2 SMNVEV (reference sequence). This CDR3 has 13 residues.

The chain joins TRBV6-1 to TRBJ2-7; unclear D gene. CDR3 size: 12 residues. With 2 bases removed from V and 9 bases from J, the gap between germline ends came to 11 bases. Looked up from germline, CDR1 is MNHNS and CDR2 is SASEGT. CDR3 sequence reads: CASSERQLRQYV. The CDR3 region has the DNA TGTGCCAGCAGTGAAAGGCAGTTGCGGCAGTACGTC.

The rearrangement links TRBV11-1 to TRBJ2-3, with a tentative D call TRBD2 (6 bases). CDR1 and CDR2 (germline): SGHAT, FQDESV (reference sequence). The CDR3 runs 16 residues. V lost 1 base, J lost 5 bases, and 16 bases lay in between. The CDR3 spells CASSLVSGSAVDTQYF. DNA for the CDR3: TGTGCCAGCAGCTTAGTCAGCGGGTCGGCGGTAGATACGCAGTATTTT.

This clone was detected a few times. V gene TRBV19 combines with J gene TRBJ1-1; no definite D call. Germline V CDR1 and CDR2: LNHDA, SQIVND (reference sequence). Trimming took off 6 bases at V and 11 bases at J, with 13 bases between the two ends. The CDR3 has 11 amino acids. CDR3 amino acids: CASSSRYAAFF. For the CDR3, the DNA is TGTGCCAGTAGCTCACGCTATGCGGCTTTCTTT.

This clone was observed a handful of times. This chain uses TRBV4-2 with TRBJ1-2; D remains unclear. Germline CDR1 reads LGHNA; CDR2 reads YNFKEQ. The CDR3 extends over 14 amino acids. V dropped 0 bases and J dropped 0 bases, with 5 bases sitting between them. CDR3 DNA sequence: TGTGCCAGCAGCCAAGAGGTCTCTAACTATGGCTACACCTTC. It yields the protein CASSQEVSNYGYTF.

The sample holds a few counts of this clone. The CDR3 DNA follows: TGCGCCAGCAGCCGGGACAGAAGACCCTACGAGCAGTACTTC. Translating it yields CASSRDRRPYEQYF. The genes are TRBV10-1 and TRBJ2-7; 7 nucleotides match TRBD1. CDR3 length equals 14 residues. J was trimmed by 2 bases and V by 6 bases; bases with no gene match: 7. CDR1 is WNHNN, CDR2 SYGVQD, per germline (reference sequence).

J is TRBJ2-2 and V is TRBV5-1, with D tentatively TRBD2 (6 bases). Germline CDR1 and CDR2: SGHRS and YFSETQ. This CDR3 region has 16 residues. V dropped 0 bases and J dropped 10 bases, with 19 bases sitting between them. The CDR3 loop reads CASSLVPGRNWEELFF. The DNA of the CDR3 is TGCGCCAGCAGCTTGGTCCCAGGGAGGAATTGGGAGGAGCTGTTTTTT.

This sequence joins TRBV6-6 and TRBJ1-1; D unclear. This CDR3 spans 12 amino acids. V was clipped by 5 bases and J by 0 bases, with 4 bases between them. The germline gives CDR1 MNHNY, CDR2 SVGAGI (reference sequence). The CDR3 DNA sequence: TGTGCCAGCAGTCAAATGAACACTGAAGCTTTCTTT. It translates to CASSQMNTEAFF.

This chain joins TRBV15 and TRBJ2-1; TRBD2 matches at 11 bases. J lost 8 bases, V lost 2 bases, and 11 bases had no gene match. Per germline, CDR1 LNHNV and CDR2 YYDKDF (reference sequence). The CDR3 spans 17 residues. The CDR3 reads CATSRQTHSGGAYEQFF. In nucleotides, the CDR3 is TGTGCCACCAGCAGACAGACACATAGCGGGGGGGCCTATGAGCAGTTCTTC.

This sequence joins TRBV5-4 and TRBJ2-3; D uncertain. The CDR3 is 18 residues long. V lost 0 bases to trimming and J lost 2 bases, with 19 bases between them. Germline CDR1 and CDR2: SGHNT and YYREEE (reference sequence). This CDR3 reads CASSLGVSRTRTTDTQYF. CDR3 DNA sequence: TGTGCCAGCAGCTTGGGAGTCAGCAGGACGAGAACCACAGATACGCAGTATTTT.

V usage is TRBV18 and J usage is TRBJ2-7; D ambiguous. Trimming pared 3 bases from V and 6 bases from J, leaving 9 bases between. The germline V gene encodes CDR1 KGHSH and CDR2 LQKENI. The CDR3 covers 12 residues. CDR3 residues: CASSPAVREQYF. The CDR3 DNA reads TGTGCCAGCTCACCTGCGGTCCGCGAGCAGTACTTC.

The rearrangement joins TRBV7-3 to TRBJ2-1; possibly TRBD1 for D (6 bases). The CDR3 has 14 amino acids. The V end was cut by 6 bases, the J end by 5 bases, with 14 bases between. Looked up from germline, CDR1 is SGHTA and CDR2 is FQGTGA. CDR3 sequence reads: CASSQGSVDNEQFF. The CDR3 nucleotides read TGTGCCAGCAGTCAGGGGAGCGTCGACAATGAGCAGTTCTTC.

V usage is TRBV19 and J usage is TRBJ1-4; D is uncertain. From germline, CDR1 is LNHDA and CDR2 SQIVND (reference sequence). V lost 4 bases, J lost 5 bases, and 11 bases lay in between. The CDR3 length is 14 residues. The CDR3 protein is CASSTGGINEKLFF. The DNA of the CDR3 is TGTGCCAGTAGTACAGGCGGGATCAATGAAAAACTGTTTTTT.

This clone is a singleton in its sample. The chain has TRBV4-1 and TRBJ2-1; 7 bases match TRBD1. The CDR3 is made up of 15 amino acids. Germline V CDR1 and CDR2: MGHRA, YSYEKL. Germline trimming cut 1 base from V and 7 bases from J; bases unmatched to any gene: 7. The CDR3 here is CASSQGTGVTNEQFF. The DNA for the CDR3 is TGCGCCAGCAGCCAAGGCACAGGGGTAACGAATGAGCAGTTCTTC.

The CDR3 region is CASSAAVYQETQYF. The CDR3 DNA follows: TGTGCCAGCAGTGCCGCGGTGTACCAAGAGACCCAGTACTTC. The V and J genes are TRBV5-4 and TRBJ2-5, with no clear D. The CDR3 length is 14 residues. Per the germline V gene, CDR1 is SGHNT and CDR2 is YYREEE (reference sequence). V was pared by 5 bases and J by 0 bases, with 11 bases between.

The chain combines TRBV6-1 with TRBJ2-2; 8 nucleotides align to TRBD1. CDR1 and CDR2 from the germline V gene are MNHNS and SASEGT. V dropped 7 bases and J dropped 6; count of bases not matched to a gene: 7. The CDR3 contains 14 residues. The CDR3 here is CASKDRGRAGELFF. Written as DNA, the CDR3 is TGTGCCAGCAAAGACAGGGGCCGAGCCGGGGAGCTGTTTTTT.

The rearrangement joins TRBV10-3 to TRBJ1-1; D unresolved. Germline CDR1 ENHRY, CDR2 SYGVKD. CDR3 size: 15 residues. V lost 1 base and J lost 2, with 11 bases in between. The CDR3 here is CAISELVGPNTEAFF. In DNA, the CDR3 is TGTGCCATCAGTGAGTTAGTAGGTCCCAACACTGAAGCTTTCTTT.

The chain joins TRBV5-1 to TRBJ2-6, with D unclear. Between the trimmed V and J ends, which lost 0 bases and 0 bases, there was a span of 4 bases. The CDR3 runs 15 residues. From germline, CDR1 is SGHRS and CDR2 YFSETQ. CDR3 in DNA: TGCGCCAGCAGCTTGGGCAGCTCTGGGGCCAACGTCCTGACTTTC. Translation gives CASSLGSSGANVLTF.

The V and J genes are TRBV11-2 and TRBJ1-2; D call uncertain. Looked up from germline, CDR1 is SGHAT and CDR2 is FQNNGV. V lost 0 bases and J 4 bases, leaving 6 bases between the germline ends. This CDR3 spans 13 amino acids. In DNA form, the CDR3 reads TGTGCCAGCAGCTTAGATCGCGCCTATGGCTACACCTTC. It codes for CASSLDRAYGYTF.

V usage is TRBV4-2 and J usage is TRBJ2-2; 9 bases are shared with TRBD2. Germline V gives CDR1 LGHNA, CDR2 YNFKEQ. V lost 1 base, J lost 4 bases, and 4 bases stayed unmatched. This CDR3 contains 16 residues. CDR3 protein: CASSQGLAGSTGELFF. Written as DNA, the CDR3 is TGTGCCAGCAGCCAAGGGCTAGCGGGGAGCACCGGGGAGCTGTTTTTT.

The rearrangement uses TRBV9 and TRBJ2-2; D gene unclear. Trimming shortened V by 1 base and J by 6 bases, and 10 bases separated the two germline ends. In germline, CDR1 is SGDLS, CDR2 YYNGEE. The CDR3 covers 14 residues. CDR3 nucleotide sequence: TGTGCCAGCAGCGTAACCAATCTTGCCGGGGAGCTGTTTTTT. It codes for CASSVTNLAGELFF.

This chain links TRBV7-3 with TRBJ2-5; D not certain. Germline V gives CDR1 SGHTA, CDR2 FQGTGA. The CDR3 is 14 residues long. V was clipped by 6 bases and J by 2 bases, with 13 bases between them. The CDR3 reads CASSPFGGQETQYF. CDR3 DNA: TGTGCCAGCAGTCCCTTTGGCGGACAAGAGACCCAGTACTTC.

The V gene is TRBV6-6, the J gene TRBJ1-6, with D possibly being TRBD1 (5 bases). There are 15 residues in the CDR3. Germline CDR1 MNHNY, CDR2 SVGAGI (reference sequence). Trimming cost V 2 bases and J 9 bases, with 14 bases left between them. The CDR3 protein is CASSYRLGGGSPLHF. The CDR3 DNA sequence: TGTGCCAGCAGTTACCGTTTGGGGGGTGGTTCACCCCTCCACTTT.